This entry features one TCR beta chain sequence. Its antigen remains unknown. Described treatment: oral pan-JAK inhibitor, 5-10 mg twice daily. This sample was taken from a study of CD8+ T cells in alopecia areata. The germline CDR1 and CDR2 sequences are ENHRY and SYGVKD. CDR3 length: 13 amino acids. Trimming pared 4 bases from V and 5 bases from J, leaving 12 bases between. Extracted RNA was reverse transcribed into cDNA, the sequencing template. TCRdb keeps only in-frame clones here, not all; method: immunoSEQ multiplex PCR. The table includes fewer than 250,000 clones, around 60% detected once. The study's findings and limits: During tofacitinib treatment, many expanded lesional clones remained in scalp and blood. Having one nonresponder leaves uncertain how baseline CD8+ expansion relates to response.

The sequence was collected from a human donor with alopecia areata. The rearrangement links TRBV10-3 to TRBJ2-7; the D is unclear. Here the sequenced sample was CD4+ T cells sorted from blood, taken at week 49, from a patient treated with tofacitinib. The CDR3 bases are TGTGCCATCAGTGCGGGCCTGACCGACGAGCAGTACTTC. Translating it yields CAISAGLTDEQYF.